The present entry profiles one T cell receptor beta chain with its context. What it binds is not known. This CDR3 is built from 18 residues. The J segment lost 8 bases and the V segment lost 4 bases, leaving 20 bases of the junction unmatched. CDR1 and CDR2 (germline): SQVTM, ANQGSEA. The data stem from a study of blood T cells in healthy people across ages. Whole-study findings and limits: Fewer expanded clones and more diversity marked long-lived versus aged donors.

It was with a sample-barcoded 5' primer and a J-beta primer mix that a second PCR of roughly 6 to 12 cycles was run. TCRdb re-analysed the 5' RACE reads in MiXCR, keeping a single row per CDR3 protein. The sample lists around 1,900,000 distinct CDR3 sequences; about two fifths were seen once. The sequence came from a human donor in good health. The rearrangement uses TRBV29-1 and TRBJ2-1, with TRBD2 matching 10 bases. Source material: blood. CDR3 nucleotides: TGCAGCGTTGGAGACGCTAGCGGGGGCTTCACCCTGCGCGATGAGCAGTTCTTC. As protein: CSVGDASGGFTLRDEQFF.